This TCR beta chain appears in the sequencing data of a study of T cell changes during pregnancy in multiple sclerosis. Germline lookup yields CDR1 MDHEN and CDR2 SYDVKM. Losses at the gene ends were 5 bases for V and 7 bases for J; bases not matched to a gene: 13. The CDR3 extends over 16 amino acids. TCRdb keeps only in-frame clones here, not all; method: immunoSEQ multiplex PCR. This table holds approximately 61,000 clones, around 90% found once. The clonotype was recovered from a female donor with multiple sclerosis, enrolled in a pregnancy study. This chain links TRBV28 with TRBJ1-2; 10 bases are a match to TRBD1. The source was peripheral blood, collected in the first trimester of pregnancy. CDR3 sequence: CASSVGTGVLARGYTF. CDR3 coding DNA: TGTGCCAGCAGTGTCGGGACAGGGGTTTTGGCGCGTGGCTACACCTTC.